This T cell receptor beta chain was recovered during a study of T cell responses to AZD1222 COVID-19 vaccine. TCRdb's table, derived via immunoSEQ multiplex PCR, lists solely in-frame clones and lacks some. The sample carries about 140,000 clones, about 90% recorded once. The V and J ends lost 4 bases and 8 bases respectively, with 10 bases between them. The CDR3 covers 12 residues. The germline V gene encodes CDR1 SGHTA and CDR2 FQGNSA. Findings of the study overall: Nearly half of unique spike-specific TCRs reportedly avoided B.1.351 and B.1.1.7 mutated regions. Just 5 to 7 people given AZD1222 tested seropositive at baseline. With two AZD1222 doses given, Spike-specific TCR breadth and depth both rose. Clonal diversity was possibly underestimated; the donors were predominantly white British and more often female.

Of note for this clone: The target antigen is unknown.

Material: peripheral blood, obtained 28 days after the second dose of the MenACWY control vaccine. V and J are TRBV7-2 and TRBJ2-3; D remains unclear. This clonotype was obtained from an adult who received the MenACWY meningococcal vaccine as a control. The CDR3 loop is CASSSGHPTQYF. In nucleotides, the CDR3 is TGTGCCAGCAGCTCCGGCCACCCTACGCAGTATTTT.